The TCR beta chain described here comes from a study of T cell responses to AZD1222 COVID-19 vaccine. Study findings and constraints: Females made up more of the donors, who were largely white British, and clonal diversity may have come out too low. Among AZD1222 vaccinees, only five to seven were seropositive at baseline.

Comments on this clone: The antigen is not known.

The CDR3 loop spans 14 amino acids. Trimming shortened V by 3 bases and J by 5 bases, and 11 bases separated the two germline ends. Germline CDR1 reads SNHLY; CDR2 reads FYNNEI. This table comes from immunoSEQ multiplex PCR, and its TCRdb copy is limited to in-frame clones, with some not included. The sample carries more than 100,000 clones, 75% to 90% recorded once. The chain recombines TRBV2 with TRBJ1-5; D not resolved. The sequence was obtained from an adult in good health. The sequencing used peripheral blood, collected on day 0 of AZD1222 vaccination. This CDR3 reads CASSEVGSYQPQHF. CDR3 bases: TGTGCCAGCAGTGAGGTAGGGAGTTATCAGCCCCAGCATTTT.